These 12 T cell receptor beta chains originate from one sample sequenced in a study of cytotoxic CD8 clonotypes in ibrutinib-treated CLL. Method: immunoSEQ multiplex PCR; TCRdb's copy keeps in-frame clones and lacks some. Here the sample spans about 160,000 clones, more than 70% being singletons. Specimen: PBMCs, collected at disease progression, from a patient treated with ibrutinib. These receptors were taken from a human donor with chronic lymphocytic leukemia.

The chain carries TRBV5-1 and TRBJ2-1; 12 bases fit TRBD2. Trimming removed 4 bases from V and 6 bases from J; junction bases left unmatched: 5. Germline CDR1 reads SGHRS; CDR2 reads YFSETQ. The CDR3 length is 15 residues. CDR3 coding DNA: TGCGCCAGCAGCCTAGCGGGAGGGCCGGTCAATGAGCAGTTCTTC. It yields the protein CASSLAGGPVNEQFF.

V usage is TRBV7-8 and J usage is TRBJ1-1; TRBD1 might be the D (6 bases). The V end was cut by 7 bases, the J end by 0 bases, with 9 bases between. The CDR3 extends over 13 amino acids. From germline, CDR1 is SGHVS and CDR2 FQNEAQ. This CDR3 is CASTPGVNTEAFF. The CDR3 coding sequence is TGTGCCAGCACCCCAGGGGTGAACACTGAAGCTTTCTTT.

This chain joins TRBV15 and TRBJ2-3; D is uncertain. V lost 5 bases and J 5 bases, leaving 20 bases between the germline ends. Germline CDR1 LNHNV, CDR2 YYDKDF (reference sequence). The CDR3 consists of 16 residues. The CDR3 region is CATSPRLGLDGDTQYF. As DNA, the CDR3 is TGTGCCACCAGCCCCCGTCTGGGTCTTGATGGAGATACGCAGTATTTT. Full variable domain (remainder filled in from reference TRBV15 and TRBJ2-3): DAMVIQNPRYQVTQFGKPVTLSCSQTLNHNVMYWYQQKSSQAPKLLFHYYDKDFNNEADTPDNFQSRRPNTSFCFLDIRSPGLGDTAMYLCATSPRLGLDGDTQYFGPGTRLTVL.

This chain joins TRBV11-2 and TRBJ2-5, with D uncertain. Looked up from germline, CDR1 is SGHAT and CDR2 is FQNNGV. The CDR3 has 12 amino acids. Trimming pared 5 bases from V and 6 bases from J, leaving 10 bases between. The CDR3 here is CASSPGAQTQYF. CDR3 bases: TGTGCCAGCAGCCCCGGTGCCCAGACCCAGTACTTC.

Comment on this clone: The junction departs from the called germline gene at one end, perhaps through a read error. The rearrangement uses TRBV10-3 and TRBJ2-7; TRBD2 might be the D (6 bases). This CDR3 spans 13 amino acids. CDR1 and CDR2 from the germline V gene are ENHRY and SYGVKD. The CDR3 bases are TGTGCCATAAGTGACGGGGGCTCCTACGAGCAGTACTTC. It translates to CAISDGGSYEQYF.

The rearrangement links TRBV6-6 to TRBJ1-4, with TRBD1 identical over 7 bases. V trimming: 9 bases; J trimming: 8 bases; junction bases outside the gene matches: 18. Germline CDR1 is MNHNY and CDR2 is SVGAGI (reference sequence). This CDR3 region has 16 residues. The CDR3 sequence: CASYRGAGHPWEKLFF. The CDR3 bases are TGTGCCAGTTACAGGGGCGCGGGACATCCTTGGGAAAAACTGTTTTTT.

This chain connects TRBV7-8 to TRBJ1-2; D gene uncertain. The CDR3 length is 14 residues. Trimming cost V 2 bases and J 7 bases, with 14 bases left between them. Germline lookup yields CDR1 SGHVS and CDR2 FQNEAQ. The CDR3 nucleotides read TGTGCCAGCAGCTTACCCCGAACTCCCGCTGGCTACACCTTC. Encoded protein: CASSLPRTPAGYTF.

The V and J genes are TRBV5-1 and TRBJ1-3; D perhaps matches TRBD1 (6 bases). Between the trimmed V and J ends, which lost 3 bases and 3 bases, there was a span of 13 bases. This CDR3 is built from 15 residues. Germline V CDR1 and CDR2: SGHRS, YFSETQ. This CDR3 is CASSSTGLSGNTIYF. The CDR3 coding sequence is TGCGCCAGCAGCTCGACAGGTCTTAGTGGAAACACCATATATTTT.

The V and J genes are TRBV7-2 and TRBJ1-5; D is undetermined. CDR1 and CDR2 (germline): SGHTA, FQGNSA. The CDR3 contains 15 residues. Trimming removed 2 bases at V and 3 bases at J, with 11 bases between. The CDR3 bases are TGTGCCAGCAGCTTATCCATCGGTCTCAATCAGCCCCAGCATTTT. Its protein product is CASSLSIGLNQPQHF.

This chain uses TRBV9 with TRBJ2-1; D gene unclear. CDR3 length equals 13 residues. V lost 3 bases, J lost 0 bases, and 4 bases lay in between. Germline CDR1 is SGDLS and CDR2 is YYNGEE. CDR3 region: CASSGSSYNEQFF. In DNA form, the CDR3 reads TGTGCCAGCAGCGGGTCCTCCTACAATGAGCAGTTCTTC.

For the CDR3, the DNA is TGTGCCAGCAGTTACTCCACTAGCGGGGGCTCCTACGAGCAGTACTTC. Its protein product is CASSYSTSGGSYEQYF. The chain couples TRBV6-6 to TRBJ2-7; 11 bases agree with TRBD2. The CDR3 spans 16 residues. The trim removed 0 bases at V and 0 bases at J, leaving 1 base unmatched. In germline, CDR1 is MNHNY, CDR2 SVGAGI (reference sequence).

The V call is TRBV4-2, the J call TRBJ2-7, with 7 bases aligning to TRBD2. The CDR3 is 15 residues long. J gave up 3 bases and V 5 bases, and 10 bases lay outside the gene matches. Germline V gene lookup returns CDR1 LGHNA and CDR2 YNFKEQ. The CDR3 nucleotides read TGTGCCAGCAGCGAAGCGGCGGGAGAGTTCTACGAGCAGTACTTC. The encoded protein is CASSEAAGEFYEQYF.